The 18 T cell receptor beta chains below were found in one sample sequenced in a study of human T cells and chemical hapten exposure (dated by TCRdb to about 2021). The time point label of this sample denotes: patch test 2, 6 weeks after DPC sensitization. The label giving this sample's treatment or condition can be read as: therapeutic diphenylcyclopropenone sensitization with weekly scalp DPC. The library was obtained by RACE. Sequenced using a NextSeq 500. TCRdb applied fastp at Q25 and MiXCR to the public reads, then kept only in-frame beta chains. When rows share a CDR3 protein, they turn into one entry using the most common DNA and genes. The sample data list under 100,000 distinct CDR3 sequences, and approximately 10% of these were observed just once. The ten largest make up 2.5% to 4% of the sample. The sequencing used whole blood, collected in connection with sensitization to the hapten diphenylcyclopropenone (DPC). The receptors here all came from a woman in her forties with alopecia areata. Some clones in this sample may be carry-over from other donors' samples.

Only a few counts were recorded for this clonotype. The J gene is TRBJ1-2, the V gene TRBV5-6; D may be TRBD1 (5 bases). V lost 0 bases and J 3 bases, leaving 9 bases between the germline ends. CDR1 is SGHDT, CDR2 YYEEEE, per germline. The CDR3 sequence is 14 residues long. The CDR3 coding sequence is TGTGCCAGCAGCTTGGGCCGGGGGTACTATGGCTACACCTTC. This encodes CASSLGRGYYGYTF.

This sequence joins TRBV24-1 and TRBJ1-4, with D possibly matching TRBD1 (5 bases). There are 16 residues in the CDR3. V shed 2 bases and J shed 10 bases, with 19 bases lying between them. Germline CDR1 is KGHDR and CDR2 is SFDVKD. In DNA form, the CDR3 reads TGTGCCACCAGTGATTCGGGACTCCCAGGACATGGAAAACTGTTTTTT. Translated, it gives CATSDSGLPGHGKLFF.

The chain has TRBV12-5 and TRBJ2-1; 9 bases match TRBD2. CDR3 length: 14 amino acids. V trimming: 5 bases; J trimming: 9 bases; junction bases outside the gene matches: 8. Germline-derived CDR1 and CDR2 are LGHNT and FRNRAP. The CDR3 coding sequence is TGTGCTAGTGGTACGGCGGGAGGGCCCGGTGAGCAGTTCTTC. Translation: CASGTAGGPGEQFF. Looking up the rest from reference TRBV12-5 and TRBJ2-1 gives the full variable domain: DARVTQTPRHKVTEMGQEVTMRCQPILGHNTVFWYRQTMMQGLELLAYFRNRAPLDDSGMPKDRFSAEMPDATLATLKIQPSEPRDSAVYFCASGTAGGPGEQFFGPGTRLTVL.

This clonotype was observed at least ten times. The rearrangement joins TRBV2 to TRBJ2-5; D possibly corresponds to TRBD1 (5 bases). The CDR3 runs to 12 residues. CDR1 is SNHLY, CDR2 FYNNEI, per germline. V lost 7 bases to trimming and J lost 2 bases, with 8 bases between them. CDR3 nucleotide sequence: TGTGCCAGCAATCCAGGGCAAGAGACCCAGTACTTC. It specifies CASNPGQETQYF. The variable domain in full, with the rest retrieved from reference TRBV2 and TRBJ2-5, is EPEVTQTPSHQVTQMGQEVILRCVPISNHLYFYWYRQILGQKVEFLVSFYNNEISEKSEIFDDQFSVERPDGSNFTLKIRSTKLEDSAMYFCASNPGQETQYFGPGTRLLVL.

This clonotype was seen many times. The rearrangement links TRBV2 to TRBJ2-7; no definite D call. The germline gives CDR1 SNHLY, CDR2 FYNNEI. The CDR3 runs 12 residues. Trimming left V 1 base short and J 7 bases short, with 8 bases between. CDR3 residues: CASSEGGGEQYF. For the CDR3, the DNA is TGTGCCAGCAGTGAAGGGGGTGGAGAGCAGTACTTC.

This clonotype was recorded at least ten times. The gene calls are TRBV30 and TRBJ1-5, with TRBD1 identical over 7 bases. The CDR3 loop spans 15 amino acids. V was pared by 4 bases and J by 4 bases, with 10 bases of the junction left unmatched. The germline CDR1 and CDR2 sequences are GTSNPN and SVGIG (reference sequence). The CDR3 bases are TGTGCCTGGACCTCCTGGGGCAGGGGGAATCAGCCCCAGCATTTT. Its protein product is CAWTSWGRGNQPQHF.

With regard to this clonotype: The CDR3 ends on some other residue instead of the conserved phenylalanine or tryptophan, so this is likely a read error. The CDR3 spells CSARDQDRVRGYTY. In DNA, the CDR3 is TGCAGTGCTAGAGATCAGGACAGGGTTCGTGGCTACACCTAC. The V and J genes are TRBV20-1 and TRBJ1-2; 8 bases map to TRBD1. Per the germline V gene, CDR1 is DFQATT and CDR2 is SNEGSKA (reference sequence). The J segment lost 7 bases and the V segment lost 0 bases, leaving 7 bases of the junction unmatched. The CDR3 totals 14 residues.

The table lists this clonotype with a few counts. The chain links TRBV12-3 or TRBV12-4 to TRBJ2-7; a possible D gene is TRBD1 (6 bases). V was trimmed by 5 bases and J by 2 bases, leaving 16 bases between them. This CDR3 has 15 amino acids. The CDR3 sequence is CASSPQVGAAYEQYF. The CDR3 nucleotides are TGTGCCAGCAGTCCACAGGTGGGGGCGGCCTACGAGCAGTACTTC.

The rearrangement links TRBV12-3 or TRBV12-4 to TRBJ2-1, with TRBD2 matching over 8 bases. After removal of 11 bases from V and 7 bases from J, the junction contained 13 bases not matched to a gene. The CDR3 covers 14 residues. Written as DNA, the CDR3 is TGTGCCGGCTTGGGCCCTCGGGGGGGAAATGAGCAGTTCTTC. It translates to CAGLGPRGGNEQFF.

This clonotype was found a few times. The chain carries TRBV20-1 and TRBJ1-6, with D possibly matching TRBD1 (6 bases). Germline lookup yields CDR1 DFQATT and CDR2 SNEGSKA (reference sequence). The CDR3 is made up of 16 amino acids. The V and J ends lost 2 bases and 0 bases respectively, with 11 bases between them. DNA for the CDR3: TGCAGTGCTAGAATAGGGGACAACTCCTATAATTCACCCCTCCACTTT. This gives the protein CSARIGDNSYNSPLHF.

This clonotype was detected many times. The rearrangement joins TRBV5-1 to TRBJ2-1, with TRBD2 identical over 7 bases. V lost 0 bases to trimming and J lost 6 bases; unmatched junction nucleotides: 12. This CDR3 has 17 amino acids. Germline CDR1 is SGHRS and CDR2 is YFSETQ. The CDR3 reads CASSLALVGGPGNEQFF. The CDR3 DNA follows: TGCGCCAGCAGCTTGGCCCTGGTGGGAGGGCCTGGCAATGAGCAGTTCTTC.

Ten or more counts support this clonotype. V gene TRBV20-1 combines with J gene TRBJ2-4, with TRBD2 identical over 8 bases. This CDR3 has 18 residues. CDR1 is DFQATT and CDR2 is SNEGSKA in the germline V gene (reference sequence). Losses at the gene ends were 4 bases for V and 2 bases for J; bases not matched to a gene: 16. The CDR3 is CSAIGPQRGTLTKNIQYF. In DNA form, the CDR3 reads TGCAGTGCTATCGGGCCCCAGCGGGGGACCCTTACCAAAAACATTCAGTACTTC.

The table lists this clonotype with many counts. The rearrangement links TRBV4-1 to TRBJ1-1; D uncertain. The CDR3 loop spans 18 amino acids. Trimming took off 0 bases at V and 0 bases at J, with 17 bases between the two ends. Germline lookup yields CDR1 MGHRA and CDR2 YSYEKL. Here the CDR3 reads CASSQDSSSFILNTEAFF. CDR3 sequence (DNA): TGCGCCAGCAGCCAAGATTCTTCTAGCTTTATATTGAACACTGAAGCTTTCTTT.

This clonotype showed up many times. The rearrangement joins TRBV20-1 to TRBJ1-1; D ambiguous. V was shortened by 2 bases and J by 5 bases, with 15 bases between the two germline ends. CDR1 is DFQATT, CDR2 SNEGSKA, per germline (reference sequence). The CDR3 runs 14 residues. The DNA of the CDR3 is TGCAGTGCTAGATCGAACTACGGGTTGACTGAAGCTTTCTTT. Its translation is CSARSNYGLTEAFF.

This clonotype was detected many times. The rearrangement links TRBV7-2 to TRBJ2-1, with 7 bases aligning to TRBD1. This CDR3 spans 15 amino acids. Unmatched junction bases numbered 3, after V lost 0 bases and J lost 4 bases. CDR1 is SGHTA and CDR2 is FQGNSA in the germline V gene. This CDR3 reads CASSLASGGYNEQFF. The CDR3 nucleotides read TGTGCCAGCAGCTTAGCGTCAGGGGGATACAATGAGCAGTTCTTC.

This clonotype appeared a few times. The chain combines TRBV9 with TRBJ1-5; no definite D call. V lost 4 bases, J lost 10 bases, and 15 bases lay in between. CDR3 size: 13 residues. Germline V gives CDR1 SGDLS, CDR2 YYNGEE. Here the CDR3 DNA reads TGTGCCAGCAGCCCCTGGCTGGGCGGACCCCAGCATTTT. Translating it yields CASSPWLGGPQHF.

This chain uses TRBV7-9 with TRBJ2-1, with D perhaps matching TRBD1 (5 bases). CDR1 and CDR2 from the germline V gene are SEHNR and FQNEAQ (reference sequence). The CDR3 totals 15 residues. V lost 6 bases, J lost 7 bases, and 19 bases lay in between. This CDR3 is CASSPARVVTNEQFF. The CDR3 region has the DNA TGTGCCAGCAGTCCAGCCAGGGTGGTGACGAATGAGCAGTTCTTC.

This clonotype came up many times. J is TRBJ2-3 and V is TRBV20-1; the D gene is possibly TRBD1 (5 bases). The CDR3 length is 14 residues. The V gene's germline CDR1 is DFQATT and CDR2 SNEGSKA (reference sequence). V lost 5 bases and J 4 bases, leaving 16 bases between the germline ends. Written as DNA, the CDR3 is TGCAGTGCTCCCTTGGGGCAACCACCAGATACGCAGTATTTT. Residues: CSAPLGQPPDTQYF.